The 5 T cell receptor beta chains reported below all come from one sample, sequenced in a study of technical replicates of blood from several donors. Profiling relied on immunoSEQ multiplex PCR, and the TCRdb table lists in-frame clones only, not all of them. The sample contains 65,000 to 85,000 clones, more than 85% of which appear only once. Sequencing was carried out using T cells isolated from PBMCs. These receptors were obtained from a human donor in good health.

The rearrangement links TRBV28 to TRBJ1-1; maybe TRBD1 (6 bases). Germline V gene lookup returns CDR1 MDHEN and CDR2 SYDVKM. This CDR3 has 15 amino acids. V was trimmed by 2 bases and J by 7 bases, leaving 17 bases between them. The CDR3 nucleotides read TGTGCCAGCAGTTTACGACAGGATCGCTTGGATGAAGCTTTCTTT. Translation: CASSLRQDRLDEAFF. The variable domain in full, with the rest retrieved from reference TRBV28 and TRBJ1-1, is DVKVTQSSRYLVKRTGEKVFLECVQDMDHENMFWYRQDPGLGLRLIYFSYDVKMKEKGDIPEGYSVSREKKERFSLILESASTNQTSMYLCASSLRQDRLDEAFFGQGTRLTVV.

The V gene is TRBV7-9, the J gene TRBJ2-7; D is unresolved. CDR1 and CDR2 from the germline V gene are SEHNR and FQNEAQ (reference sequence). Trimming took 5 bases from V and 7 from J, leaving 9 bases between them. The CDR3 has 11 residues. The CDR3 DNA reads TGTGCCAGCAGCCCCTCTATAGAGCAGTACTTC. Translating gives CASSPSIEQYF.

The chain is built from TRBV5-6 and TRBJ1-5, with TRBD1 as a possible D gene (6 bases). Trimming stripped 0 bases from V and 5 bases from J, with 15 bases between. The CDR3 spans 16 residues. Germline V gene data show CDR1 as SGHDT and CDR2 as YYEEEE. The CDR3 sequence is CASSLGWTDGYQPQHF. The CDR3 nucleotides are TGTGCCAGCAGCTTGGGTTGGACAGACGGTTATCAGCCCCAGCATTTT.

This clone has just one count. The chain uses TRBV30 and TRBJ2-3, with a possible D match to TRBD2 (6 bases). CDR1 GTSNPN and CDR2 SVGIG come from the germline V gene (reference sequence). Trimming cost V 8 bases and J 3 bases, with 6 bases left between them. The CDR3 totals 10 residues. The CDR3 nucleotides read TGTGCCCGGGGGACAGATACGCAGTATTTT. Residues: CARGTDTQYF.

This chain connects TRBV29-1 to TRBJ1-1, with D hard to call. Germline V gene lookup returns CDR1 SQVTM and CDR2 ANQGSEA. This CDR3 contains 12 residues. Trimming stripped 7 bases from V and 7 bases from J, with 16 bases between. The CDR3 reads CSAGGWAVEAFF. The CDR3 nucleotides are TGCAGCGCCGGAGGTTGGGCGGTTGAAGCTTTCTTT.